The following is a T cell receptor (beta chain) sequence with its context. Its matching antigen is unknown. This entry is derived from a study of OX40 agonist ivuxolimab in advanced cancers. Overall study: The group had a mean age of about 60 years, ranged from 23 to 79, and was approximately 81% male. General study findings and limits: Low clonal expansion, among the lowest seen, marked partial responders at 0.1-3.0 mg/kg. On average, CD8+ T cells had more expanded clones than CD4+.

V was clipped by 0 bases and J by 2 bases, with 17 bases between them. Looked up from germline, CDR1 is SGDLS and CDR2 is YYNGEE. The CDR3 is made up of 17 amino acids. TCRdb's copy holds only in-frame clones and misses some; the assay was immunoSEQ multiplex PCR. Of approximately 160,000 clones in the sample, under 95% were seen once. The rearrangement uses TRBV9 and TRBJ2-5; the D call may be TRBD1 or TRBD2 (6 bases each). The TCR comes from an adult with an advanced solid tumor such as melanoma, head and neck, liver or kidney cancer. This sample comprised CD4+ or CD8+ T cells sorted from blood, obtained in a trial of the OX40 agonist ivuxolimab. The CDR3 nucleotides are TGTGCCAGCAGCGTAGCTCTGAAAGGGGGGATACAAGAGACCCAGTACTTC. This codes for CASSVALKGGIQETQYF.